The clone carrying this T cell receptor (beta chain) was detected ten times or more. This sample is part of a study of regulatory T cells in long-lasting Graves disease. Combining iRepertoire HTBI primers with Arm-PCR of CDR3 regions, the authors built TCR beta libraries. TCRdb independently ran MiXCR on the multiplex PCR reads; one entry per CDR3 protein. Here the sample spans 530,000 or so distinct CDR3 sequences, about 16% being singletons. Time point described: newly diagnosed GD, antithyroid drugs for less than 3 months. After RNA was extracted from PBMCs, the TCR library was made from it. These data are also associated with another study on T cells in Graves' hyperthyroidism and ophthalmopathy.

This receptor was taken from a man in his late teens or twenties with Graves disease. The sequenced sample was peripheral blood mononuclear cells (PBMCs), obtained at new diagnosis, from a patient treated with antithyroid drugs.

CDR3 coding DNA: TGCAGTGCTAGAGGAGGGGTCAAAAACATTCAGTACTTC. This gives the protein CSARGGVKNIQYF. This sequence joins TRBV20-1 and TRBJ2-4; D could derive from TRBD1 or TRBD2 (5 bases each). V shed 1 base and J shed 3 bases, with 7 bases lying between them. CDR3 length equals 13 residues. Germline CDR1 DFQATT, CDR2 SNEGSKA (reference sequence).